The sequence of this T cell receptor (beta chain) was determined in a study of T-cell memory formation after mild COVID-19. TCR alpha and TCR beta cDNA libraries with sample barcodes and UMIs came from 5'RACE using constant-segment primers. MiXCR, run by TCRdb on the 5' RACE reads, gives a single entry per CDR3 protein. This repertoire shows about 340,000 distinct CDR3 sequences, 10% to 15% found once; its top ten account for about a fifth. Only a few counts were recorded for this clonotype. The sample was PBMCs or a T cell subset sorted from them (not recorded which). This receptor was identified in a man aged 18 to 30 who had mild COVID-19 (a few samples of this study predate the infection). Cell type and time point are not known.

The CDR3 DNA is TGCAGCGTTGAAGATCGCCCACCTCGACAGGGGGCTGGAAACACCATATATTTT. Encoded protein: CSVEDRPPRQGAGNTIYF. The V call is TRBV29-1, the J call TRBJ1-3; 9 bases align to TRBD1. The germline gives CDR1 SQVTM, CDR2 ANQGSEA. V was clipped by 0 bases and J by 2 bases; unmatched bases: 11. The CDR3 covers 18 residues.